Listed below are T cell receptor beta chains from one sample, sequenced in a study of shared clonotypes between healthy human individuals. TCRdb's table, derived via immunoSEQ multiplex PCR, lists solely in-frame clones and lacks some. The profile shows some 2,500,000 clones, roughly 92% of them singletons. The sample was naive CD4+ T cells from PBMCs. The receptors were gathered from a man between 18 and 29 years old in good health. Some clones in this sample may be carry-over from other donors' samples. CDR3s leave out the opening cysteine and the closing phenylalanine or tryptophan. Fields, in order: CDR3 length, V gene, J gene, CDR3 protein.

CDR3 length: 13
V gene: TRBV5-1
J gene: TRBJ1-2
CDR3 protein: ASSPGSPGGYGYT

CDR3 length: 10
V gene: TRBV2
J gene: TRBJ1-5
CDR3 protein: ASSDPGQPQH

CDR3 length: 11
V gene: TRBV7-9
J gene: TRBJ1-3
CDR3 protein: ASSGGGGNTIY

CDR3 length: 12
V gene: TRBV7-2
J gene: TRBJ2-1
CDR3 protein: ASSARGGDNEQF

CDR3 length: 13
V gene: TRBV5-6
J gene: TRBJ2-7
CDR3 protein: ASSPGLAEFYEQY

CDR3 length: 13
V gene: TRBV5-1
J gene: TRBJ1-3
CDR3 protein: ASSPPGSSGNTIY

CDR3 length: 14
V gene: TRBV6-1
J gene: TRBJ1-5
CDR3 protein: ASSAQGHYSNQPQH

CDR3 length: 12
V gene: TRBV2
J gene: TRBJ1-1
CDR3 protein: ASSLQGMNTEAF

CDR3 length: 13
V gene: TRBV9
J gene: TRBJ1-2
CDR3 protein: ASSKLPGQDYGYT

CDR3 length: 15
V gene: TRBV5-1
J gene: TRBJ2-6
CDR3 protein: ASSLAGGYSGANVLT

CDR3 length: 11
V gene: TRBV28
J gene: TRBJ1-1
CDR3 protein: ATQTGNAQKAF

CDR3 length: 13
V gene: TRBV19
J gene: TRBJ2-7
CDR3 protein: ASSSLAGGAYEQY

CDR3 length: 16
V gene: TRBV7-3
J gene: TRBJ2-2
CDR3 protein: ASSPSPRLAGGTGELF

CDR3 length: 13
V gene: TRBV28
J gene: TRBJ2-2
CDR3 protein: ASSFPGAQIGELF